What follows are 23 T cell receptor beta chains derived from one specimen sequenced in a study of blood T cells in healthy people across ages. Combining a sample-barcoded 5' primer with a J-beta primer mix, a second PCR ran for about 6 to 12 cycles. TCRdb re-analysed the 5' RACE reads in MiXCR, keeping a single row per CDR3 protein. Of approximately 780,000 distinct CDR3 sequences in the sample, roughly 25% were seen once. A further study also used this sample, focusing on T cells of mothers and their children.

Sequenced: blood. These receptors all stem from a boy aged 5-17 years in good health.

The V gene is TRBV6-5, the J gene TRBJ1-5; TRBD1 matches at 9 bases. The CDR3 loop spans 16 amino acids. Trimming removed 4 bases from V and 2 bases from J; junction bases left unmatched: 6. CDR1 and CDR2 from the germline V gene are MNHEY and SVGAGI. CDR3 loop: CASSWPDRGGNQPQHF. The CDR3 DNA follows: TGTGCCAGCAGTTGGCCGGACAGGGGCGGCAATCAGCCCCAGCATTTT.

A word on this clonotype: A much larger clonotype is one base distant, so this may be a read error. Without the conserved terminal phenylalanine or tryptophan, this CDR3 likely stems from a read error. The chain employs TRBV10-3 and TRBJ2-7; TRBD2 might be the D (6 bases). The germline gives CDR1 ENHRY, CDR2 SYGVKD. The CDR3 totals 15 residues. Trimming took 0 bases from V and 1 from J, leaving 10 bases between them. The CDR3 protein is CAISESRGGSYEQYS. As DNA, the CDR3 is TGTGCCATCAGTGAGTCGCGGGGTGGGTCCTACGAGCAGTACTCC.

The rearrangement uses TRBV5-1 and TRBJ1-1, with D tentatively TRBD1 (5 bases). The V end was cut by 4 bases, the J end by 3 bases, with 16 bases between. Germline CDR1 reads SGHRS; CDR2 reads YFSETQ. CDR3 length: 15 residues. The CDR3 reads CASSLLDTWDTEAFF. Written as DNA, the CDR3 is TGCGCCAGCAGCCTACTGGACACATGGGACACTGAAGCTTTCTTT.

This clonotype was counted between two and nine times. This chain joins TRBV5-5 and TRBJ1-4; D call uncertain. The CDR3 extends over 15 amino acids. Per germline, CDR1 SGHKS and CDR2 YYEKEE (reference sequence). Trimming took 2 bases from V and 4 from J, leaving 12 bases between them. The CDR3 protein is CASSFGPDFNEKLFF. The CDR3, as DNA: TGTGCCAGCAGCTTCGGACCGGATTTTAATGAAAAACTGTTTTTT.

There are a few counts of this clonotype. The V call is TRBV12-3 or TRBV12-4, the J call TRBJ1-2; D gene unclear. V was pared by 1 base and J by 8 bases, with 14 bases between. This CDR3 has 14 amino acids. The DNA of the CDR3 is TGTGCCAGCAGTTTAGTCGTGCAGTCTGAGGGCTACACCTTC. This gives the protein CASSLVVQSEGYTF.

This clonotype was found a few times. This CDR3 fails to terminate in the conserved phenylalanine or tryptophan, so it likely reflects a read error. The chain combines TRBV6-5 with TRBJ1-2; a weak D match, TRBD1 (5 bases). Per germline, CDR1 MNHEY and CDR2 SVGAGI. Between the trimmed V and J ends, which lost 0 bases and 6 bases, there was a span of 11 bases. The CDR3 is 14 amino acids. CDR3 nucleotides: TGTGCCAGCAGTTACTCGGACACCGAGAATGGCTACACCCTC. This gives the protein CASSYSDTENGYTL.

With respect to this clonotype: The conserved phenylalanine or tryptophan normally closing the CDR3 is absent here, so this likely arose from a read error. The chain couples TRBV6-5 to TRBJ2-7; possible D gene TRBD2, 5 bases. The CDR3 is 14 amino acids. Trimming shortened V by 6 bases and J by 2 bases, and 14 bases separated the two germline ends. Germline V gives CDR1 MNHEY, CDR2 SVGAGI. CDR3 DNA: TGTGCCAGCAGGACACATTGGGAGACCTACGAGCAGTACCTC. Translating it yields CASRTHWETYEQYL.

This rearrangement joins TRBV10-3 to TRBJ2-5, with 13 bases matching TRBD2. The J call may be faulty, since TRBJ2-1 better matches the DNA end. CDR1 is ENHRY, CDR2 SYGVKD, per germline. There are 15 residues in the CDR3. The CDR3 DNA follows: TGTGCCATCAGTCTCACTAGCGGGGGGGCCCGGGAGCAGTTCTTC. Amino acid sequence: CAISLTSGGAREQFF.

In its sample, this clonotype was seen a few times. The CDR3 loop is CASSQAGTSSNEQFF. CDR3 coding DNA: TGTGCCAGCAGCCAAGCCGGGACTAGCTCAAATGAGCAGTTCTTC. This chain uses TRBV4-2 with TRBJ2-1; TRBD2 matches at 9 bases. The CDR3 extends over 15 amino acids. Germline V lookup: CDR1 LGHNA, CDR2 YNFKEQ. The trim removed 1 base at V and 7 bases at J, leaving 5 bases unmatched.

The chain is built from TRBV12-3 or TRBV12-4 and TRBJ1-4, with a possible D match to TRBD1 (5 bases). The germline V and J ends were trimmed by 5 bases and 8 bases, with 15 bases remaining between them. This CDR3 is built from 14 residues. The CDR3 DNA reads TGTGCCAGCAGTGCAACAGGCGGGGGGGAAAAACTGTTTTTT. This codes for CASSATGGGEKLFF.

This clonotype was seen only a few times. The rearrangement links TRBV29-1 to TRBJ1-1; TRBD1 might be the D (5 bases). Per germline, CDR1 SQVTM and CDR2 ANQGSEA. CDR3 size: 14 residues. Trimming left V 6 bases short and J 4 bases short, with 18 bases between. The CDR3 is CSVHGAGLGTEAFF. The CDR3 nucleotides read TGCAGCGTCCACGGGGCGGGCTTGGGCACTGAAGCTTTCTTT.

This chain joins TRBV9 and TRBJ2-1, with 10 bases that match TRBD2. The junction had 5 bases not matched to a gene; V was cut back by 3 bases and J by 5 bases. Germline lookup yields CDR1 SGDLS and CDR2 YYNGEE. The CDR3 has 15 residues. For the CDR3, the DNA is TGTGCCAGCAGCGCACTAGCGGGGAGGGACAATGAGCAGTTCTTC. It translates to CASSALAGRDNEQFF.

This clonotype has a count of ten or more. The rearrangement uses TRBV9 and TRBJ2-3; D is ambiguous. Germline V lookup: CDR1 SGDLS, CDR2 YYNGEE. V was trimmed by 0 bases and J by 6 bases, leaving 5 bases between them. The CDR3 is made up of 12 amino acids. The CDR3 nucleotides are TGTGCCAGCAGCGTAGAAGGTGATACGCAGTATTTT. It specifies CASSVEGDTQYF.

This clonotype was seen only a few times. V gene TRBV4-1 combines with J gene TRBJ1-1; a weak D match, TRBD1 (5 bases). Germline CDR1 MGHRA, CDR2 YSYEKL. There are 12 residues in the CDR3. Trimming cost V 5 bases and J 8 bases, with 12 bases left between them. The CDR3 sequence is CASSTRQGEAFF. The CDR3 DNA reads TGCGCCAGCAGCACCCGGCAGGGCGAAGCTTTCTTT.

In regard to this clonotype: At one of its ends the junction is not consistent with the germline gene, which may arise from a read error. The chain couples TRBV5-1 to TRBJ2-3; no clear D gene. The length of the CDR3 is 15 residues. The V gene's germline CDR1 is SGHRS and CDR2 YFSETQ. As DNA, the CDR3 is TGCGCCAGCAGCTTGGGGGCAGTATTCACAGATACGCGGTATTTT. This gives the protein CASSLGAVFTDTRYF.

The chain links TRBV7-9 to TRBJ1-2; possible D gene TRBD1, 5 bases. CDR3 size: 13 residues. Between the trimmed V and J ends, which lost 6 bases and 4 bases, there was a span of 12 bases. Germline values: CDR1 SEHNR, CDR2 FQNEAQ (reference sequence). The CDR3 loop reads CASSHRNTYGYTF. In DNA, the CDR3 is TGTGCCAGCAGTCACAGGAATACCTATGGCTACACCTTC.

This clonotype was observed a few times. The rearrangement uses TRBV10-3 and TRBJ1-3; D not certain. V dropped 7 bases and J dropped 4 bases, with 8 bases sitting between them. The CDR3 has 12 amino acids. Per germline, CDR1 ENHRY and CDR2 SYGVKD. The CDR3 reads CAIKGGGNTIYF. The CDR3 DNA reads as TGTGCCATCAAGGGAGGCGGAAACACCATATATTTT.

This chain joins TRBV7-9 and TRBJ2-5, with D uncertain. Trimming took off 3 bases at V and 5 bases at J, with 13 bases between the two ends. This CDR3 is 14 amino acids long. CDR1 is SEHNR, CDR2 FQNEAQ, per germline (reference sequence). This CDR3 is CASSFGFQVETQYF. CDR3 in DNA: TGTGCCAGCAGCTTCGGCTTCCAGGTGGAGACCCAGTACTTC. Filled out from reference TRBV7-9 and TRBJ2-5, the complete variable domain reads DTGVSQNPRHKITKRGQNVTFRCDPISEHNRLYWYRQTLGQGPEFLTYFQNEAQLEKSRLLSDRFSAERPKGSFSTLEIQRTEQGDSAMYLCASSFGFQVETQYFGPGTRLLVL.

This chain links TRBV9 with TRBJ2-1; TRBD1 matches 7 bases. The length of the CDR3 is 15 residues. After removal of 3 bases from V and 4 bases from J, the junction contained 7 bases not matched to a gene. The germline V gene encodes CDR1 SGDLS and CDR2 YYNGEE. The CDR3: CASSGGQVSYNEQFF. In DNA form, the CDR3 reads TGTGCCAGCAGCGGAGGACAGGTTTCATACAATGAGCAGTTCTTC.

This chain's CDR3 is CATSRGIRAEPQHF. CDR3 coding DNA: TGTGCCACTAGTCGGGGAATAAGGGCGGAGCCCCAGCATTTT. V and J are TRBV12-3 or TRBV12-4 and TRBJ1-5; no reliable D call. This CDR3 spans 14 amino acids. Trimming shortened V by 10 bases and J by 8 bases, and 21 bases separated the two germline ends.

The chain has TRBV4-1 and TRBJ2-3; TRBD2 is a possible D gene (6 bases). The CDR3 sequence is 14 residues long. The V gene's germline CDR1 is MGHRA and CDR2 YSYEKL. V lost 4 bases to trimming and J lost 8 bases, with 16 bases between them. CDR3 coding DNA: TGCGCCAGCAGCCTAGGCGTAGCCGGGGGTACGCAGTATTTT. Translating gives CASSLGVAGGTQYF.

There are a few counts of this clonotype. V usage is TRBV20-1 and J usage is TRBJ2-5, with TRBD2 identical over 11 bases. The V and J ends lost 0 bases and 3 bases, in that order; junction bases with no gene match: 9. The CDR3 spans 17 residues. In germline, CDR1 is DFQATT, CDR2 SNEGSKA (reference sequence). CDR3 coding DNA: TGCAGTGCTAGAGATCTTAATCTAGCGGGGGGAAAAGAGACCCAGTACTTC. Translation gives CSARDLNLAGGKETQYF.

There are a few counts of this clonotype. The chain couples TRBV7-2 to TRBJ2-5, with 11 bases aligning to TRBD2. The germline V gene encodes CDR1 SGHTA and CDR2 FQGNSA. Trimming took 1 base from V and 0 from J; bases not matched to a gene: 7. This CDR3 spans 18 amino acids. The CDR3, as DNA: TGTGCCAGCAGCTTAGTGGGGAGACTAGCGGGGTACCAAGAGACCCAGTACTTC. As protein: CASSLVGRLAGYQETQYF.